These T cell receptor beta chains were read from a single sample in a study of neurological immune-mediated disorders. TCRdb itself ran the 5' RACE reads through MiXCR, one entry per CDR3 protein. Of roughly 25,000 distinct CDR3 sequences in the sample, less than 2.5% were seen once. Sample: PBMCs. The source is a woman between 45 and 60 years old with multiple sclerosis. CDR3s include the opening cysteine and the closing phenylalanine or tryptophan. The D gene is left open where the match is weak. Where a row states a size, it is once, few, many or the class of an expanded clone; other rows omit it.

j_gene: TRBJ2-1
v_gene: TRBV3-1
len: 13
d_gene: TRBD2
abundance: many
CDR3nt: TGTGCCAGCAGCCCGACTAGCGGGAGGGAGCAGTTCTTC
CDR3aa: CASSPTSGREQFF

j_gene: TRBJ2-5
v_gene: TRBV11-2
len: 16
d_gene: -
abundance: few
CDR3nt: TGTGCCAGCAGCATAAACATCAAGGGAAAAAGGGAGACCCAGTACTTC
CDR3aa: CASSINIKGKRETQYF

j_gene: TRBJ2-7
v_gene: TRBV3-1
len: 11
d_gene: TRBD2
abundance: many
CDR3nt: TGTGCCAGCACTAGCGGCTACGAGCAGTACTTC
CDR3aa: CASTSGYEQYF

j_gene: TRBJ1-3
v_gene: TRBV10-3
len: 12
d_gene: TRBD1
abundance: many
CDR3nt: TGTGCCACCGGACAGGGGGCAGACACCATATATTTT
CDR3aa: CATGQGADTIYF

j_gene: TRBJ2-3
v_gene: TRBV24-1
len: 16
d_gene: TRBD2
abundance: -
CDR3nt: TGTGCCACCAGTGACAATAGCGGGGGGCCGGGTGATACGCAGTATTTT
CDR3aa: CATSDNSGGPGDTQYF

j_gene: TRBJ2-1
v_gene: TRBV24-1
len: 12
d_gene: -
abundance: -
CDR3nt: TGTGCCACCAGTGATCCCCGCAATGAGCAGTTCTTC
CDR3aa: CATSDPRNEQFF

j_gene: TRBJ2-3
v_gene: TRBV7-9
len: 13
d_gene: TRBD1
abundance: many
CDR3nt: TGTGCCAGCAGCCCGTCAGGGGGAGATACGCAGTATTTT
CDR3aa: CASSPSGGDTQYF

j_gene: TRBJ2-1
v_gene: TRBV29-1
len: 12
d_gene: -
abundance: few
CDR3nt: TGCAGCCCTCAAGGGAGTAGCGGTGAGCAGTTCTTC
CDR3aa: CSPQGSSGEQFF

j_gene: TRBJ2-1
v_gene: TRBV14
len: 16
d_gene: TRBD2
abundance: medium-sized
CDR3nt: TGTGCCAGCAGCCAAGTTGGGTCTGCGCGGGAGAATGAGCAGTTCTTC
CDR3aa: CASSQVGSARENEQFF

j_gene: TRBJ2-3
v_gene: TRBV10-2
len: 17
d_gene: -
abundance: many
CDR3nt: TGCGCCAGCAGTGAGTCTTGGCGCGCAGGGTTTGCAGATACGCAGTATTTT
CDR3aa: CASSESWRAGFADTQYF

j_gene: TRBJ1-1
v_gene: TRBV20-1
len: 15
d_gene: -
abundance: many
CDR3nt: TGCAGTGCTAGAGCGGGTCGGCAGGGGAACACTGAAGCTTTCTTT
CDR3aa: CSARAGRQGNTEAFF

j_gene: TRBJ2-3
v_gene: TRBV20-1
len: 16
d_gene: -
abundance: -
CDR3nt: TGCAGTGCTAGAGGGGCGACGCTCCGGAGCACAGATACGCAGTATTTT
CDR3aa: CSARGATLRSTDTQYF

j_gene: TRBJ1-1
v_gene: TRBV5-1
len: 13
d_gene: -
abundance: many
CDR3nt: TGCGCCAGCAGCCTGGGGGGGGGGACTGAAGCTTTCTTT
CDR3aa: CASSLGGGTEAFF

j_gene: TRBJ2-7
v_gene: TRBV5-1
len: 14
d_gene: -
abundance: many
CDR3nt: TGCGCCAGCAGCTTGTCCCCAGATTCCTACGAGCAGTACTTC
CDR3aa: CASSLSPDSYEQYF

j_gene: TRBJ1-6
v_gene: TRBV19
len: 18
d_gene: TRBD1
abundance: few
CDR3nt: TGTGCCACTACGGAGGGGGCAGGGGGAAATAGAGTGAATTCACCCCTCCACTTT
CDR3aa: CATTEGAGGNRVNSPLHF

j_gene: TRBJ2-7
v_gene: TRBV11-2
len: 13
d_gene: -
abundance: few
CDR3nt: TGTGCCAGCAGTTCCGGGGCCGTCTACGAGCAGTACTTC
CDR3aa: CASSSGAVYEQYF

j_gene: TRBJ1-5
v_gene: TRBV7-2
len: 13
d_gene: -
abundance: many
CDR3nt: TGTGCCAGCAGCTCTGCAGGGGTTCAGCCCCAGCATTTT
CDR3aa: CASSSAGVQPQHF

j_gene: TRBJ1-1
v_gene: TRBV5-1
len: 14
d_gene: -
abundance: many
CDR3nt: TGCGCCAGCAGCTTGGTTAGGGGCTACACTGAAGCTTTCTTT
CDR3aa: CASSLVRGYTEAFF

j_gene: TRBJ1-1
v_gene: TRBV7-3
len: 15
d_gene: TRBD1
abundance: many
CDR3nt: TGTGCCAGCAGCTTAATCAGGGGGCAGGGCACTGAAGCTTTCTTT
CDR3aa: CASSLIRGQGTEAFF

j_gene: TRBJ1-4
v_gene: TRBV20-1
len: 14
d_gene: TRBD1
abundance: many
CDR3nt: TGCAGTGCTAGAGGGGGACAGCGGACGGAAAAACTGTTTTTT
CDR3aa: CSARGGQRTEKLFF

j_gene: TRBJ1-1
v_gene: TRBV5-1
len: 15
d_gene: TRBD1
abundance: many
CDR3nt: TGCGCCAGCAGCGCAGACAGGGGGCTGAACACTGAAGCTTTCTTT
CDR3aa: CASSADRGLNTEAFF

j_gene: TRBJ2-3
v_gene: TRBV24-1
len: 11
d_gene: -
abundance: many
CDR3nt: TGTGCCACCGGGGACACAGATACGCAGTATTTT
CDR3aa: CATGDTDTQYF

j_gene: TRBJ2-5
v_gene: TRBV10-3
len: 13
d_gene: TRBD2
abundance: medium-sized
CDR3nt: TGTGCCATCAGTCCACTAGCGGTCGAGACCCAGTACTTC
CDR3aa: CAISPLAVETQYF

j_gene: TRBJ2-7
v_gene: TRBV20-1
len: 13
d_gene: -
abundance: many
CDR3nt: TGCAGTGCCCAGGACCCCATCTCCTACGAGCAGTACTTC
CDR3aa: CSAQDPISYEQYF

j_gene: TRBJ1-1
v_gene: TRBV5-1
len: 15
d_gene: TRBD1
abundance: many
CDR3nt: TGCGCCAGCAGCCCAGGGACAGGGCTGAGCACTGAAGCTTTCTTT
CDR3aa: CASSPGTGLSTEAFF

j_gene: TRBJ2-2
v_gene: TRBV7-3
len: 14
d_gene: -
abundance: many
CDR3nt: TGTGCCAGCAGCTTAAGTTCAAAGGCCGGGGAGCTGTTTTTT
CDR3aa: CASSLSSKAGELFF

j_gene: TRBJ1-2
v_gene: TRBV10-1
len: 14
d_gene: -
abundance: few
CDR3nt: TGCGCCAGCAGTATGACAGCGACTAACTATGGCTACACCTTC
CDR3aa: CASSMTATNYGYTF

j_gene: TRBJ1-5
v_gene: TRBV11-3
len: 14
d_gene: -
abundance: many
CDR3nt: TGTGCCAGCAGCTCAGGACAGAGCAATCAGCCCCAGCATTTT
CDR3aa: CASSSGQSNQPQHF

j_gene: TRBJ1-5
v_gene: TRBV4-1
len: 13
d_gene: -
abundance: many
CDR3nt: TGCGCCAGCAGCCAAGAGGGAGTTCAGCCCCAGAATTTT
CDR3aa: CASSQEGVQPQNF

j_gene: TRBJ1-1
v_gene: TRBV12-3/TRBV12-4
len: 12
d_gene: -
abundance: many
CDR3nt: TGTGCCAGCACCCTTGGGTACACTGAAGCTTTCTTT
CDR3aa: CASTLGYTEAFF

j_gene: TRBJ1-2
v_gene: TRBV9
len: 16
d_gene: TRBD1
abundance: many
CDR3nt: TGTGCCAGCAGCCCCCGGGGAGACAGGGCTGATCTTGGCTACACCTTC
CDR3aa: CASSPRGDRADLGYTF